The 21 T cell receptor beta chains below all came from one sample that was sequenced in a study of human T cells and chemical hapten exposure. MiXCR was run by TCRdb on the RACE reads, yielding one entry per CDR3 protein. The table has 350,000 to 400,000 distinct CDR3 sequences, roughly 5% seen once; the top ten hold 2.6%. Time point here: pre-sensitization, week 0. Described treatment: therapeutic diphenylcyclopropenone sensitization with weekly scalp DPC. The starting material was whole blood, obtained in connection with sensitization to the hapten diphenylcyclopropenone (DPC). The receptor set was obtained from a woman aged 45-60 years with alopecia areata. Some clones in this sample may be carry-over from other donors' samples.

This chain joins TRBV3-1 and TRBJ2-1; the match to TRBD2 covers 15 bases. The CDR3 spans 17 residues. Per germline, CDR1 LGHDT and CDR2 YNNKEL (reference sequence). The V gene end was trimmed by 1 base and the J gene end by 9 bases; junction bases not matched to a gene: 7. The CDR3 loop reads CASSQGTSGRAVGEQFF. DNA for the CDR3: TGTGCCAGCAGCCAAGGGACTAGCGGGAGGGCCGTGGGTGAGCAGTTCTTC.

This clonotype was detected a few times. This chain connects TRBV20-1 to TRBJ2-7; no clear D. Between the trimmed V and J ends, which lost 3 bases and 0 bases, there was a span of 15 bases. Germline V lookup: CDR1 DFQATT, CDR2 SNEGSKA (reference sequence). This CDR3 contains 15 residues. CDR3 DNA sequence: TGCAGTGCTAGGGGTGAAACCTCTCGCTCCTACGAGCAGTACTTC. It is translated as CSARGETSRSYEQYF.

This clonotype turned up a few times. V usage is TRBV28 and J usage is TRBJ1-1; TRBD1 aligns across 7 bases. V lost 4 bases, J lost 0 bases, and 8 bases stayed unmatched. Per germline, CDR1 MDHEN and CDR2 SYDVKM. The CDR3 loop spans 16 amino acids. The CDR3 bases are TGTGCCAGCAGTTACCCCTACAGGGGAATGAACACTGAAGCTTTCTTT. This encodes CASSYPYRGMNTEAFF. The whole variable domain, remainder taken from reference TRBV28 and TRBJ1-1, is DVKVTQSSRYLVKRTGEKVFLECVQDMDHENMFWYRQDPGLGLRLIYFSYDVKMKEKGDIPEGYSVSREKKERFSLILESASTNQTSMYLCASSYPYRGMNTEAFFGQGTRLTVV.

This clonotype was detected a few times. This rearrangement joins TRBV10-2 to TRBJ1-6; TRBD1 is a possible D gene (6 bases). The CDR3 contains 16 residues. Trimming took 8 bases from V and 10 from J, leaving 24 bases between them. Germline CDR1 and CDR2: WSHSY and SAAADI. The DNA for the CDR3 is TGCGCCAGCCGCCGTTGGACAGAACAGGGCAAATCACCCCTCCACTTT. Protein: CASRRWTEQGKSPLHF.

Many counts were recorded for this clonotype. This rearrangement joins TRBV20-1 to TRBJ2-7; 7 nucleotides match TRBD2. The V segment lost 3 bases and the J segment 10 bases; nucleotides outside the gene matches: 15. The CDR3 sequence is 14 residues long. Germline CDR1 and CDR2: DFQATT and SNEGSKA (reference sequence). The CDR3 nucleotides read TGCAGTGCTAGGGGGTTTCAAGGGAGGGCCTTCCAGTACTTC. Translation gives CSARGFQGRAFQYF.

The genes are TRBV27 and TRBJ1-2, with 9 nucleotides matching TRBD1. The V gene end was trimmed by 5 bases and the J gene end by 2 bases; junction bases not matched to a gene: 6. The V gene's germline CDR1 is MNHEY and CDR2 SMNVEV (reference sequence). This CDR3 comprises 15 residues. The DNA of the CDR3 is TGTGCCAGCAGTATGGGACAGGGAGTCAACTATGGCTACACCTTC. Amino acid sequence: CASSMGQGVNYGYTF.

There are many counts of this clonotype. The chain combines TRBV6-5 with TRBJ2-1, with D perhaps TRBD2 (6 bases). With 2 bases removed from V and 7 bases from J, the gap between germline ends came to 15 bases. This CDR3 spans 15 amino acids. Per germline, CDR1 MNHEY and CDR2 SVGAGI. CDR3 region: CASSYIAGFRNEQFF. The CDR3 DNA reads TGTGCCAGCAGTTACATCGCGGGATTCCGGAATGAGCAGTTCTTC.

This clonotype was detected only a few times. V is TRBV12-3 or TRBV12-4 and J is TRBJ1-3; D not certain. V lost 0 bases and J 2 bases, leaving 11 bases between the germline ends. The CDR3 length is 16 residues. CDR3 nucleotides: TGTGCCAGCAGTTTAGCAATCAGCAATCCTGGAAACACCATATATTTT. The encoded protein is CASSLAISNPGNTIYF.

The V gene is TRBV20-1, the J gene TRBJ1-2, with D unclear. Germline CDR1 DFQATT, CDR2 SNEGSKA (reference sequence). Trimming removed 1 base at V and 4 bases at J, with 10 bases between. The CDR3 loop spans 13 amino acids. DNA for the CDR3: TGCAGTGCTAGAGGCCCAGATTCCTATGGCTACACCTTC. Translation gives CSARGPDSYGYTF.

This clonotype has a count of ten or more. The chain links TRBV7-2 to TRBJ2-3, with a tentative D call TRBD1 (6 bases). Germline V CDR1 and CDR2: SGHTA, FQGNSA. The CDR3 sequence is 15 residues long. The germline V and J ends were trimmed by 1 base and 4 bases, with 12 bases remaining between them. The CDR3 loop is CASSLVQGVADTQYF. The CDR3, as DNA: TGTGCCAGCAGCTTAGTACAGGGAGTAGCAGATACGCAGTATTTT. The full variable domain, with the rest looked up from reference TRBV7-2 and TRBJ2-3, is GAGVSQSPSNKVTEKGKDVELRCDPISGHTALYWYRQSLGQGLEFLIYFQGNSAPDKSGLPSDRFSAERTGGSVSTLTIQRTQQEDSAVYLCASSLVQGVADTQYFGPGTRLTVL.

This clonotype was observed at least ten times. V usage is TRBV12-3 or TRBV12-4 and J usage is TRBJ1-4; 9 positions agree with TRBD1. Germline trimming cut 3 bases from V and 8 bases from J; bases unmatched to any gene: 7. This CDR3 spans 15 amino acids. For the CDR3, the DNA is TGTGCCAGCAGTTTCGGGGGACAGGGAGGAGAAAAACTGTTTTTT. The encoded protein is CASSFGGQGGEKLFF.

This clonotype came up many times. The CDR3 DNA reads TGTGCCAGCAGCTTCCGGGACAGGGTTTTTGGGCAGTATTTT. Protein product: CASSFRDRVFGQYF. This chain uses TRBV5-6 with TRBJ2-3; 9 nucleotides line up with TRBD1. Germline V gene lookup returns CDR1 SGHDT and CDR2 YYEEEE. The CDR3 runs to 14 residues. Trimming cost V 2 bases and J 11 bases; bases outside gene matches: 9.

The V and J genes are TRBV12-3 or TRBV12-4 and TRBJ2-3; TRBD2 matches at 9 bases. CDR3 length: 15 amino acids. V lost 6 bases to trimming and J lost 5 bases; unmatched junction nucleotides: 9. The CDR3 reads CASSLQRGAVDTQYF. The CDR3 region has the DNA TGTGCCAGCAGCCTCCAGCGGGGGGCCGTAGATACGCAGTATTTT.

The CDR3 protein is CAILIGTSRSYEQYF. In nucleotides, the CDR3 is TGTGCCATCCTTATAGGGACGTCCCGCTCCTACGAGCAGTACTTC. V usage is TRBV10-3 and J usage is TRBJ2-7; D could derive from TRBD1 or TRBD2 (5 bases each). Between the trimmed V and J ends, which lost 8 bases and 0 bases, there was a span of 17 bases. The CDR3 has 15 amino acids. The germline V gene has CDR1 ENHRY and CDR2 SYGVKD.

In its sample, this clonotype was seen many times. V and J are TRBV7-9 and TRBJ2-6, with 12 bases aligning to TRBD1. The CDR3 extends over 15 amino acids. Germline CDR1 reads SEHNR; CDR2 reads FQNEAQ (reference sequence). Losses at the gene ends were 5 bases for V and 12 bases for J; bases not matched to a gene: 8. CDR3 sequence: CASSLVRDRGRVLTF. In nucleotides, the CDR3 is TGTGCCAGCAGCCTCGTAAGGGACAGGGGGCGCGTCCTGACTTTC.

This clonotype was seen more than once but under ten times. The rearrangement joins TRBV28 to TRBJ2-7; D call uncertain. Germline CDR1 reads MDHEN; CDR2 reads SYDVKM. The CDR3 is 14 amino acids. The ends were cut back, 5 bases at V and 1 base at J, with 12 bases in the middle. CDR3 sequence: CASSVPDNSYEQYF. The CDR3 bases are TGTGCCAGCAGTGTCCCTGACAATTCCTACGAGCAGTACTTC. Together with reference TRBV28 and TRBJ2-7, the CDR3 gives the full variable domain: DVKVTQSSRYLVKRTGEKVFLECVQDMDHENMFWYRQDPGLGLRLIYFSYDVKMKEKGDIPEGYSVSREKKERFSLILESASTNQTSMYLCASSVPDNSYEQYFGPGTRLTVT.

This clonotype was recorded a few times. The rearrangement joins TRBV7-2 to TRBJ2-4, with no clear D. V lost 4 bases to trimming and J lost 1 base, with 17 bases between them. The CDR3 totals 17 residues. Germline values: CDR1 SGHTA, CDR2 FQGNSA. CDR3 nucleotide sequence: TGTGCCAGCAGCTCGTCCCCTGTAGTGACCGCCAAAAACATTCAGTACTTC. Amino acid sequence: CASSSSPVVTAKNIQYF. Variable domain in full (rest from reference TRBV7-2 and TRBJ2-4): GAGVSQSPSNKVTEKGKDVELRCDPISGHTALYWYRQSLGQGLEFLIYFQGNSAPDKSGLPSDRFSAERTGGSVSTLTIQRTQQEDSAVYLCASSSSPVVTAKNIQYFGAGTRLSVL.

The sample holds a few counts of this clonotype. The genes are TRBV24-1 and TRBJ2-3, with D maybe TRBD2 (6 bases). Germline CDR1 reads KGHDR; CDR2 reads SFDVKD. This CDR3 has 14 amino acids. The ends were cut back, 4 bases at V and 7 bases at J, with 14 bases in the middle. The CDR3 nucleotides are TGTGCCACCAGTGACTCGGACTACCTAAATACGCAGTATTTT. Translating it yields CATSDSDYLNTQYF.

This clonotype was detected only a few times. The CDR3 DNA follows: TGTGCCAGCAGCCCCAGCGGGACAGCCCTTCCCGACAATGAGCAGTTCTTC. Its protein is CASSPSGTALPDNEQFF. This chain joins TRBV9 and TRBJ2-1; D may match TRBD1 or TRBD2 (7 bases each). This CDR3 spans 17 amino acids. Deletions cut 4 bases from V and 5 bases from J, with 22 bases between. Germline values: CDR1 SGDLS, CDR2 YYNGEE.

This clonotype has more than one count but fewer than ten. The V and J genes are TRBV12-3 or TRBV12-4 and TRBJ1-4; no definite D call. The CDR3 is made up of 13 amino acids. Deletions cut 7 bases from V and 8 bases from J, with 14 bases between. The DNA for the CDR3 is TGTGCCAGCACTCCCGGGCCGGGGGAAAAACTGTTTTTT. This translates into CASTPGPGEKLFF.

The chain is built from TRBV7-9 and TRBJ2-3; D perhaps matches TRBD2 (6 bases). The CDR3 spans 15 residues. V was clipped by 3 bases and J by 3 bases, with 13 bases between them. Germline-derived CDR1 and CDR2 are SEHNR and FQNEAQ (reference sequence). Here the CDR3 reads CASSLREGGTDTQYF. The CDR3 DNA follows: TGTGCCAGCAGCTTGAGGGAAGGAGGGACAGATACGCAGTATTTT.